This T cell receptor beta chain was recovered during a study of control samples from healthy donors and cancer patients. Using immunoSEQ multiplex PCR, the repertoire was profiled, and TCRdb retains in-frame clones only, with some absent. This repertoire shows 30,000 to 40,000 clones, under 95% found once; its top ten account for about 1.7%. V lost 1 base and J lost 2, with 6 bases in between. The CDR3 runs 15 residues. Germline CDR1 is SNHLY and CDR2 is FYNNEI. This chain connects TRBV2 to TRBJ2-6, with TRBD2 as a possible D gene (6 bases). This receptor was obtained from a man aged 35 to 55 with colorectal cancer. The material sequenced was PBMCs. CDR3 region: CASSEGGAGANVLTF. CDR3 nucleotide sequence: TGTGCCAGCAGTGAAGGCGGGGCTGGGGCCAACGTCCTGACTTTC.